This TCR beta chain is drawn from a study of long-term antiretroviral therapy in people with HIV. General study points: HIV repertoires showed narrower CDR3 length ranges than controls. Information on adherence, resistance and therapy changes was unavailable. Clonal populations expanded prior to ART predominated within the repertoire at all time points.

Germline V gene sequence: CDR1 MNHEY, CDR2 SVGAGI. Unmatched junction bases numbered 2, after V lost 6 bases and J lost 0 bases. The CDR3 has 14 amino acids. Researchers report immunoSEQ v3.0 was run at survey level. Sequencing was performed with immunoSEQ multiplex PCR; in TCRdb, only in-frame clones are kept and a portion is missing. Here the sample spans roughly 33,000 clones, approximately 84% being singletons. Concerning this clone: Antigen unknown.

The rearrangement uses TRBV6-5 and TRBJ1-3; 7 bases align to TRBD1. This receptor was obtained from a woman between 50 and 59 years old with HIV. This specimen consisted of unsorted PBMCs, obtained 3.1 years after starting antiretroviral therapy. The CDR3 here is CASRPGGSGNTIYF. The DNA of the CDR3 is TGTGCCAGCAGGCCAGGGGGCTCTGGAAACACCATATATTTT.